Listed here are 20 T cell receptor beta chains from one sample, sequenced in a study of beta chain features in type 1 diabetes. Since all of the isolated RNA was reverse transcribed, expressed TCRB transcripts were what got sequenced. Produced via immunoSEQ multiplex PCR; TCRdb's table is partial and in-frame only. The table has about 620,000 clones, around 15% seen once; the top ten hold about 0.093%. The source material was naive CD4+ T cells from blood. The receptors shown here come from a man between 18 and 35 years old in good health.

V usage is TRBV5-5 and J usage is TRBJ2-1; 9 positions match TRBD1. V gave up 4 bases and J gave up 10 bases; unmatched junction bases: 6. Germline loops: CDR1 SGHKS, CDR2 YYEKEE (reference sequence). The CDR3 consists of 13 residues. This chain's CDR3 is CASSAGDRAEQFF. The DNA for the CDR3 is TGTGCCAGCAGCGCGGGGGACAGGGCGGAGCAGTTCTTC. The full variable domain, rest sourced from reference TRBV5-5 and TRBJ2-1, is DAGVTQSPTHLIKTRGQQVTLRCSPISGHKSVSWYQQVLGQGPQFIFQYYEKEERGRGNFPDRFSARQFPNYSSELNVNALLLGDSALYLCASSAGDRAEQFFGPGTRLTVL.

There are a few counts of this clone. The rearrangement uses TRBV5-1 and TRBJ2-1; the match to TRBD2 covers 9 bases. Looked up from germline, CDR1 is SGHRS and CDR2 is YFSETQ. V shed 0 bases and J 2 bases; nucleotides not matched to a gene: 3. The CDR3 has 16 amino acids. CDR3 amino acids: CASSLASSGAYNEQFF. CDR3 DNA sequence: TGCGCCAGCAGCTTGGCTTCTAGCGGGGCCTACAATGAGCAGTTCTTC.

This clone was found a few times. CDR3 loop: CASSGGTADGYTF. The CDR3 DNA follows: TGTGCCAGCAGCGGCGGGACAGCGGACGGCTACACCTTC. V gene TRBV11-2 combines with J gene TRBJ1-2, with 7 bases that match TRBD1. The CDR3 covers 13 residues. In germline, CDR1 is SGHAT, CDR2 FQNNGV. V lost 5 bases, J lost 8 bases, and 8 bases stayed unmatched. Together with reference TRBV11-2 and TRBJ1-2, the CDR3 gives the full variable domain: EAGVAQSPRYKIIEKRQSVAFWCNPISGHATLYWYQQILGQGPKLLIQFQNNGVVDDSQLPKDRFSAERLKGVDSTLKIQPAKLEDSAVYLCASSGGTADGYTFGSGTRLTVV.

A few counts support this clone. V and J are TRBV14 and TRBJ1-6, with TRBD1 matching 7 bases. The CDR3 sequence is 14 residues long. J gave up 7 bases and V 1 base, and 1 base lay outside the gene matches. Per the germline V gene, CDR1 is SGHDN and CDR2 is FVKESK. The CDR3 DNA follows: TGTGCCAGCAGCCAAGCCAGGGGGAATTCACCCCTCCACTTT. This codes for CASSQARGNSPLHF. The variable domain in full, with the rest retrieved from reference TRBV14 and TRBJ1-6, is EAGVTQFPSHSVIEKGQTVTLRCDPISGHDNLYWYRRVMGKEIKFLLHFVKESKQDESGMPNNRFLAERTGGTYSTLKVQPAELEDSGVYFCASSQARGNSPLHFGNGTRLTVT.

This clone was seen a few times. The chain combines TRBV4-1 with TRBJ2-7; no definite D call. Looked up from germline, CDR1 is MGHRA and CDR2 is YSYEKL. The CDR3 is made up of 16 amino acids. Between the trimmed V and J ends, which lost 3 bases and 2 bases, there was a span of 17 bases. The CDR3 is CASSQLGRTLTYEQYF. CDR3 DNA: TGCGCCAGCAGCCAGCTCGGCAGGACGTTAACCTACGAGCAGTACTTC.

The genes are TRBV5-1 and TRBJ2-1, with D perhaps given as TRBD1 or TRBD2 (5 bases each). CDR3 length: 13 amino acids. Germline loops: CDR1 SGHRS, CDR2 YFSETQ. Deletions cut 1 base from V and 5 bases from J, with 7 bases between. For the CDR3, the DNA is TGCGCCAGCAGCTTGCAGGGACACAATGAGCAGTTCTTC. Residues: CASSLQGHNEQFF.

The chain couples TRBV27 to TRBJ2-7; 9 positions match TRBD2. Germline assignment: CDR1 MNHEY and CDR2 SMNVEV (reference sequence). V dropped 3 bases and J dropped 3; count of bases not matched to a gene: 6. The CDR3 sequence is 15 residues long. CDR3 amino acids: CASSFWGTSHYEQYF. CDR3 sequence (DNA): TGTGCCAGCAGTTTTTGGGGGACTAGCCACTACGAGCAGTACTTC.

Only a few counts were recorded for this clone. The rearrangement joins TRBV21-1 to TRBJ1-2; TRBD1, the table's D call, lacks a check against the DNA. TRBV21-1 is deemed a pseudogene. The CDR3 has 13 residues. CDR3 residues: CAIRTGRTYGYTF. As DNA, the CDR3 is TGTGCCATACGGACAGGGAGAACCTATGGCTACACCTTC.

V gene TRBV7-2 combines with J gene TRBJ1-1; D remains unclear. V lost 7 bases, J lost 1 base, and 16 bases lay in between. Germline CDR1 SGHTA, CDR2 FQGNSA. CDR3 length equals 15 residues. The chain's CDR3 is CASTFGLGRNTEAFF. The CDR3 DNA sequence: TGTGCCAGCACCTTTGGTTTGGGAAGGAACACTGAAGCTTTCTTT.

V and J are TRBV5-6 and TRBJ2-2, with 9 bases aligning to TRBD1. CDR3 length: 15 residues. Trimming cost V 4 bases and J 6 bases; bases outside gene matches: 7. Germline V lookup: CDR1 SGHDT, CDR2 YYEEEE. CDR3 residues: CASSRKGQGAGELFF. In DNA, the CDR3 is TGTGCCAGCAGCCGCAAGGGACAGGGAGCCGGGGAGCTGTTTTTT.

V and J are TRBV12-5 and TRBJ2-1, with a possible D match to TRBD2 (6 bases). Germline CDR1 is LGHNT and CDR2 is FRNRAP. Between the trimmed V and J ends, which lost 0 bases and 4 bases, there was a span of 13 bases. This CDR3 is 16 amino acids long. CDR3 nucleotides: TGTGCTAGTGGTTTGGTACTGGGACTTGGGTACAATGAGCAGTTCTTC. Translated: CASGLVLGLGYNEQFF.

This clone appeared a few times. This chain joins TRBV6-5 and TRBJ2-7; weak D call: TRBD1 (5 bases). The V end was cut by 5 bases, the J end by 5 bases, with 13 bases between. From germline, CDR1 is MNHEY and CDR2 SVGAGI. The length of the CDR3 is 13 residues. The DNA of the CDR3 is TGTGCCAGCAGTCAGGGTTCACTCCACGAGCAGTACTTC. This gives the protein CASSQGSLHEQYF.

This rearrangement joins TRBV7-3 to TRBJ2-7; 8 bases are a match to TRBD2. Germline lookup yields CDR1 SGHTA and CDR2 FQGTGA. The CDR3 extends over 15 amino acids. Unmatched junction bases numbered 6, after V lost 5 bases and J lost 0 bases. The CDR3 here is CASSVVAGHSYEQYF. Written as DNA, the CDR3 is TGTGCCAGCAGCGTAGTAGCGGGGCACTCCTACGAGCAGTACTTC.

The chain links TRBV5-4 to TRBJ2-3; TRBD1 matches 8 bases. Germline CDR1 SGHNT, CDR2 YYREEE (reference sequence). The ends lost 4 bases at V and 3 bases at J; junction bases unmatched: 4. The CDR3 has 14 amino acids. CDR3 sequence: CASSNQGATDTQYF. CDR3 nucleotides: TGTGCCAGCAGCAATCAGGGGGCTACAGATACGCAGTATTTT.

The V and J genes are TRBV11-1 and TRBJ2-6; no definite D call. The CDR3 is 13 amino acids. V shed 5 bases and J shed 4 bases, with 6 bases lying between them. Germline V gives CDR1 SGHAT, CDR2 FQDESV (reference sequence). The CDR3 DNA reads as TGTGCCAGCAGCCCACCCGGGGCCAACGTCCTGACTTTC. Translated: CASSPPGANVLTF.

J is TRBJ2-1 and V is TRBV9; 7 bases line up with TRBD2. This CDR3 is built from 14 residues. Germline values: CDR1 SGDLS, CDR2 YYNGEE. Trimming took 4 bases from V and 4 from J; bases not matched to a gene: 5. Here the CDR3 reads CASSLASGYNEQFF. CDR3 DNA sequence: TGTGCCAGCAGCCTGGCTAGCGGATACAATGAGCAGTTCTTC.

This clone appeared a few times. The chain joins TRBV4-2 to TRBJ2-4; 10 bases are shared with TRBD2. The germline CDR1 and CDR2 sequences are LGHNA and YNFKEQ. The ends lost 4 bases at V and 6 bases at J; junction bases unmatched: 12. This CDR3 is 17 amino acids long. The CDR3 nucleotides read TGTGCCAGCAGCCCCGGTCCTAGCGGGAGCAACGGAAACATTCAGTACTTC. Its translation is CASSPGPSGSNGNIQYF.

V gene TRBV4-3 combines with J gene TRBJ2-2; 11 bases match TRBD2. The germline CDR1 and CDR2 sequences are LGHNA and YSLEER. V shed 2 bases and J 1 base; nucleotides not matched to a gene: 6. This CDR3 contains 18 residues. This chain's CDR3 is CASSQQTSGTLNTGELFF. The CDR3 nucleotides are TGCGCCAGCAGCCAACAGACTAGCGGGACTCTGAACACCGGGGAGCTGTTTTTT.

This clone has only a few counts. The rearrangement joins TRBV6-6 to TRBJ2-7; D might be TRBD1 (6 bases). CDR3 size: 14 residues. V was pared by 6 bases and J by 4 bases, with 16 bases between. CDR1 and CDR2 (germline): MNHNY, SVGAGI (reference sequence). The CDR3 protein is CASRPRGSLYEQYF. Here the CDR3 DNA reads TGTGCCAGCAGGCCCAGGGGTTCCCTTTACGAGCAGTACTTC.

This clone came up a few times. The chain combines TRBV7-7 with TRBJ2-5, with 15 positions matching TRBD2. The CDR3 has 15 residues. V dropped 5 bases and J dropped 4; count of bases not matched to a gene: 2. From germline, CDR1 is SSHAT and CDR2 FNYEAQ (reference sequence). CDR3 coding DNA: TGTGCCAGCAGCCTGGGACTAGCGGGAGGAGAGACCCAGTACTTC. Protein sequence: CASSLGLAGGETQYF.